This note documents a single T cell receptor (beta chain) sequence. Its antigen is as yet unknown. This sample is part of a study of CD8+ T cells in alopecia areata. Study overall: A regimen of oral tofacitinib, 5 to 10 mg twice daily, was given to treated patients.

Germline lookup yields CDR1 LNHDA and CDR2 SQIVND (reference sequence). The CDR3 spans 11 residues. V was trimmed by 6 bases and J by 3 bases, leaving 5 bases between them. This sample's treatment: oral pan-JAK inhibitor, 5-10 mg twice daily. In alopecia areata patients, both lesional scalp punch biopsies and peripheral blood were collected. Study results and limitations: Between patients, shared TCR sequences were less clear than in mice. This was possibly due in part to HLA diversity in the patient population.

Following RNA extraction, reverse transcription yielded cDNA that acted as the sequencing template. TCRdb's table, derived via immunoSEQ multiplex PCR, lists solely in-frame clones and lacks some. The sample carries 150,000 to 200,000 clones, approximately 53% recorded once. Sample: CD8+ T cells sorted from blood, taken at week 24, from a patient treated with tofacitinib. The TCR comes from a human donor with alopecia areata. The V and J genes are TRBV19 and TRBJ1-2; no reliable D call. The CDR3 protein is CASRVDYGYTF. Here the CDR3 DNA reads TGTGCCAGTAGGGTGGACTATGGCTACACCTTC.